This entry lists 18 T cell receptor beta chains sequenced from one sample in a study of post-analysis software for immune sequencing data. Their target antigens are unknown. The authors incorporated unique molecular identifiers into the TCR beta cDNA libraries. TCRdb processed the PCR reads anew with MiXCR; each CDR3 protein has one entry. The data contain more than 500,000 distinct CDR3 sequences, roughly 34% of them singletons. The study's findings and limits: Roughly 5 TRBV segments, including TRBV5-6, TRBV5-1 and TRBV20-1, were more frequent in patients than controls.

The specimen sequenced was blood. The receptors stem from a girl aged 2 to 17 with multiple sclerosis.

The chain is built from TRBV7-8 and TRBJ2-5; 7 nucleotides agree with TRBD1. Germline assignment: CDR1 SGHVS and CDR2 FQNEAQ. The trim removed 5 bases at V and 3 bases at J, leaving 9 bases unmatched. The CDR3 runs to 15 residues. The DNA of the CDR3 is TGTGCCAGCAGCCGAAATCTAGACAGGGAAGAGACCCAGTACTTC. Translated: CASSRNLDREETQYF.

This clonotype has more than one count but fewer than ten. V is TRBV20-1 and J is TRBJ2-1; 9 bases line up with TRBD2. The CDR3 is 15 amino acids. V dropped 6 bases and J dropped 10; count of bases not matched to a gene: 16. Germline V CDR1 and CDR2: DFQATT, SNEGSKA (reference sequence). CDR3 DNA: TGCAGTGCCATTCCCCCCGGGACTAGCAGGAAAGAGCAGTTCTTC. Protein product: CSAIPPGTSRKEQFF.

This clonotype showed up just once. The CDR3: CAINDPAGDPYEQYF. For the CDR3, the DNA is TGTGCCATCAACGACCCGGCAGGGGATCCCTACGAGCAGTACTTC. The chain links TRBV10-3 to TRBJ2-7; the D gene is possibly TRBD1 (6 bases). Trimming stripped 7 bases from V and 2 bases from J, with 18 bases between. Germline assignment: CDR1 ENHRY and CDR2 SYGVKD. The CDR3 consists of 15 residues.

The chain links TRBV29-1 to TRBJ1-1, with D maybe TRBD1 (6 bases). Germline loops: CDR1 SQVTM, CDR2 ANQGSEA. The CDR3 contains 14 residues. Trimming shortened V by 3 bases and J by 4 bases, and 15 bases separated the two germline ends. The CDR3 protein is CSVESGAAVTEAFF. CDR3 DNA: TGCAGCGTTGAGTCAGGGGCGGCGGTCACTGAAGCTTTCTTT.

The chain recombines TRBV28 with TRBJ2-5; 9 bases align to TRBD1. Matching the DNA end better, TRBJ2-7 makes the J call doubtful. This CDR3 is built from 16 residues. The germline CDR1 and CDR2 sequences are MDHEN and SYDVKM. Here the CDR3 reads CASSFLQGAPNYEQYF. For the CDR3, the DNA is TGTGCCAGCAGTTTCTTACAGGGGGCGCCCAATTACGAGCAGTACTTC.

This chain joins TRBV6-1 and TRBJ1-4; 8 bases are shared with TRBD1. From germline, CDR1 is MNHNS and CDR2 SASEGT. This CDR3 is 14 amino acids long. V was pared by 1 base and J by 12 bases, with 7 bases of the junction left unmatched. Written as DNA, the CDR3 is TGTGCCAGCAGTGAAGTCTTTAGGGACAGGCAACTGTTTTTT. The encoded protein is CASSEVFRDRQLFF.

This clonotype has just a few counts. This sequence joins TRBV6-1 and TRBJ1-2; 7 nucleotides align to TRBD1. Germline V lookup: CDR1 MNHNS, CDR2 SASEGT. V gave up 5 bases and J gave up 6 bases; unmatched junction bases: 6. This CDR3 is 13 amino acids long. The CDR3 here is CASSKTGSDGYTF. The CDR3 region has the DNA TGTGCCAGCAGTAAGACAGGGTCGGATGGCTACACCTTC.

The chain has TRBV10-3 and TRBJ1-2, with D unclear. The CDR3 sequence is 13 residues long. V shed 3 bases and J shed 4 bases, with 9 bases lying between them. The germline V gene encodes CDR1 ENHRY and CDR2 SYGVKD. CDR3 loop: CAISDGEGYGYTF. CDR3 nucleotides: TGTGCCATCAGTGATGGGGAGGGCTATGGCTACACCTTC.

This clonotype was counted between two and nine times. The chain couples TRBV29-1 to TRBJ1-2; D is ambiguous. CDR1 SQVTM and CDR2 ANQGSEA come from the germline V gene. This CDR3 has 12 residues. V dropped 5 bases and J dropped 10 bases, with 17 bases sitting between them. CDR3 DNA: TGCAGCGTTCGTTCTCCAGGCCAGGTCTACACCTTC. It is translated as CSVRSPGQVYTF. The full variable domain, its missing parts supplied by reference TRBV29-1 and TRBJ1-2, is SAVISQKPSRDICQRGTSLTIQCQVDSQVTMMFWYRQQPGQSLTLIATANQGSEATYESGFVIDKFPISRPNLTFSTLTVSNMSPEDSSIYLCSVRSPGQVYTFGSGTRLTVV.

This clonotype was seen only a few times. The chain's CDR3 is CSARDLVGVDEQFF. As DNA, the CDR3 is TGCAGTGCTAGAGATCTGGTGGGCGTCGATGAGCAGTTCTTC. V gene TRBV20-1 combines with J gene TRBJ2-1; D not resolved. This CDR3 is built from 14 residues. Germline values: CDR1 DFQATT, CDR2 SNEGSKA (reference sequence). The V gene lost 0 bases and the J gene lost 8 bases, with 14 bases spanning the gap.

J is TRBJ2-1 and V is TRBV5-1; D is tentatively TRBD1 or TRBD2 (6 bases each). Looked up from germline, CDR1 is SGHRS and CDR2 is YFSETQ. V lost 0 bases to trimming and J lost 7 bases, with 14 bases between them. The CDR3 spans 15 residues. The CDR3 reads CASSLATGAFNEQFF. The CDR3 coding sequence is TGCGCCAGCAGCTTGGCCACGGGGGCCTTTAATGAGCAGTTCTTC.

CDR3 coding DNA: TGTGCCAGCAGTGACATGCCAGGGGGCGTCACTGAAGCTTTCTTT. This sequence encodes CASSDMPGGVTEAFF. The genes are TRBV19 and TRBJ1-1; TRBD1 matches 8 bases. The trim removed 9 bases at V and 4 bases at J, leaving 13 bases unmatched. Germline V gives CDR1 LNHDA, CDR2 SQIVND (reference sequence). The CDR3 sequence is 15 residues long.

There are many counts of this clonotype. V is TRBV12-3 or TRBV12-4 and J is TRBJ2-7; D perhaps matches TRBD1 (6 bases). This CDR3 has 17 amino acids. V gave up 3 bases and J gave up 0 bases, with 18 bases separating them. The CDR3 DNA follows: TGTGCCAGCAGTTTGATAATAGGACAGCTGAGCTCCTACGAGCAGTACTTC. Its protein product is CASSLIIGQLSSYEQYF.

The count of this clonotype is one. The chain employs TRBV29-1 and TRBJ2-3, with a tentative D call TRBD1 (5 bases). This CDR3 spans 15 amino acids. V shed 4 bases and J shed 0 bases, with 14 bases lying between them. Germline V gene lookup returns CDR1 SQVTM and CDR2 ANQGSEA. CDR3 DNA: TGCAGCGTTGCGGACAATCGTATCAGCACAGATACGCAGTATTTT. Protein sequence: CSVADNRISTDTQYF.

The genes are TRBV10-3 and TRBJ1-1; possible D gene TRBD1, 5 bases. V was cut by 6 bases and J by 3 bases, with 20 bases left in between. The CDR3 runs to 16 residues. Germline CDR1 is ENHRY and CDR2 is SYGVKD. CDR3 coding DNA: TGTGCCATCAGCGAGAGGCCCGGGGACGGTTACACTGAAGCTTTCTTT. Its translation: CAISERPGDGYTEAFF.

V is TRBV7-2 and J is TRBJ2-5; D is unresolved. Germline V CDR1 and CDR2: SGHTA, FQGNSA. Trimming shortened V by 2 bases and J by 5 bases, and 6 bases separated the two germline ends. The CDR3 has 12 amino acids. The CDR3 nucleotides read TGTGCCAGCAGCTTATACGAGGAGACCCAGTACTTC. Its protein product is CASSLYEETQYF.

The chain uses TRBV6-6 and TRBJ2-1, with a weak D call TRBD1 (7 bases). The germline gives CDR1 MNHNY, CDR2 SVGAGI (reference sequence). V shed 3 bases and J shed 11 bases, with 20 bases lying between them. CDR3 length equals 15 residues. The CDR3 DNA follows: TGTGCCAGCAGTTATGGCCAGGGGGGCCAGGAGAAGCAGTTCTTC. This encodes CASSYGQGGQEKQFF.

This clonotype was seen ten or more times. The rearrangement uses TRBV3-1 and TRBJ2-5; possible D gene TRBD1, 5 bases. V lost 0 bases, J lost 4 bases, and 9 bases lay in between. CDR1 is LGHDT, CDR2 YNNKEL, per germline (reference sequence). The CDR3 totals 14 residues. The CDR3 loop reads CASSQEGVLETQYF. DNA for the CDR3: TGTGCCAGCAGCCAAGAAGGGGTTCTAGAGACCCAGTACTTC.